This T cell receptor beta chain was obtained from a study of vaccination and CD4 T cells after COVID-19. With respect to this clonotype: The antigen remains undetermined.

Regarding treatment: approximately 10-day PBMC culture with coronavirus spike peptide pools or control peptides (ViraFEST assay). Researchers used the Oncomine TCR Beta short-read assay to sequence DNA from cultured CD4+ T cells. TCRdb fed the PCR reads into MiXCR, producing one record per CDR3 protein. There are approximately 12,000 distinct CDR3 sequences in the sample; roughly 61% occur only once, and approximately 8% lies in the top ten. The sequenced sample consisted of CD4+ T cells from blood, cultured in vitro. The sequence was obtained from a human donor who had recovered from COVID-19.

The DNA for the CDR3 is TGTGCCAGCAGCCAAGACAGGGGGAGCACAGATACGCAGTATTTT. Amino acids: CASSQDRGSTDTQYF. The chain links TRBV4-2 to TRBJ2-3; 7 bases fit TRBD1. Germline V CDR1 and CDR2: LGHNA, YNFKEQ. J gave up 0 bases and V 0 bases, and 0 bases lay outside the gene matches. The CDR3 covers 15 residues.